This T cell receptor (beta chain) came from a study of CD8+ T cells in alopecia areata. At the level of the study: Twice daily, treated patients received 5 to 10 mg of oral tofacitinib. Study-level results: Compared with normal scalp, lesional scalp had higher clonality and more expanded CD8+ clones.

Comments on this clone: Antigen: not known.

Lesional scalp tissue (obtained by punch biopsy) and peripheral blood were collected from alopecia areata patients. Extraction of RNA preceded its reverse transcription into cDNA, which served as the sequencing template. Method: immunoSEQ multiplex PCR; TCRdb's copy keeps in-frame clones and lacks some. This sample has about 11,000 clones, with over 55% found just once. The specimen was skin. The receptor comes from a human donor with alopecia areata.

The CDR3 here is CASSLPGGAGYTF. CDR3 in DNA: TGTGCCAGCAGTCTGCCCGGGGGCGCTGGCTACACCTTC. The rearrangement uses TRBV25-1 and TRBJ1-2, with a tentative D call TRBD1 (6 bases). Trimming stripped 5 bases from V and 7 bases from J, with 14 bases between. Per the germline V gene, CDR1 is MGHDK and CDR2 is SYGVNS. There are 13 residues in the CDR3.